This T cell receptor (beta chain) appears in the sequencing data of a study of T cell repertoires in cytomegalovirus infection (dated by TCRdb to between 2019 and 2020). With regard to the full study: Peptide stimulations targeted recently identified HLA-C-restricted CMV epitopes, whose presentation resists viral immunomodulation, together with well-studied HLA-B-restricted epitopes. Donor HLA type was relevant to the analysis, as public TCR beta signatures indicated carriage of CMV infection together with the matching HLA type. Beyond this particular receptor, the publication reports: Carriers of CMV infection plus the relevant HLA type were discriminated by the cumulative frequency of public TCR beta family members in the study cohort and in an independent approximately 350-donor cohort. The ex vivo response was dominated by HLA-C-restricted CMV-specific TCR beta clonotypes, which also provided the single most frequent clonotype in two of eight donors.

Remarks on this clonotype: The antigen it recognizes is unknown. No per-base quality is available; no much larger clone lies one base away.

In the germline V gene, CDR1 corresponds to MNHEY and CDR2 to SVGAGI. V loses 4 bases, J loses 4 bases, and the germline ends lie 10 bases apart. From cysteine to phenylalanine, the CDR3 is 14 amino acids long. Solely the CDR3 DNA is kept, with 42 bases framed from the first base. This sample was sequenced with an Illumina HiSeq 1500. The raw public data were reprocessed by TCRdb itself: fastp quality trimming at Q25, MiXCR clonotype calling, in-frame beta chains only. Each record represents a unique CDR3 protein, reported with the most common genes and DNA among its rows. The sample table lists roughly 220,000 distinct CDR3 sequences, about 40% of them with a count of one. The ten largest clones represent 55% to 70% of the sample. Interpreted using the paper, the treatment or condition label stands for: in vitro stimulation with specific CMV peptide epitopes to enrich CMV-specific T cells.

The sequenced sample was CD8+ T cells from cultured PBMCs, obtained from culture after CMV antigen stimulation. This receptor was taken from a human donor in good health (CMV status not recorded). Some clones in this sample may be carry-over from other donors' samples. This sequence uses TRBV6-5 and TRBJ1-4; no D gene is confidently identified. In nucleotide form, the sequence is TGTGCCAGCAGTTCGACGAGCAGTAATGAAAAACTGTTTTTT. This translates into CASSSTSSNEKLFF.